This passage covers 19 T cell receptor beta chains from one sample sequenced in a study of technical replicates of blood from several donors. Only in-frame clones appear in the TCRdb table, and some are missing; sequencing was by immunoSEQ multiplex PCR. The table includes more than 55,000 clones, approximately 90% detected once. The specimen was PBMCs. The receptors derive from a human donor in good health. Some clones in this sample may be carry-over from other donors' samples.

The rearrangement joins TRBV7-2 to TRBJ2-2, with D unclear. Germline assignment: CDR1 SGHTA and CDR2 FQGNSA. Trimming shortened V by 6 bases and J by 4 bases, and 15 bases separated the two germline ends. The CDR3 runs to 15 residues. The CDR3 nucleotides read TGTGCCAGCAGAACCAGTTACGCTTCCACCGGGGAGCTGTTTTTT. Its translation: CASRTSYASTGELFF. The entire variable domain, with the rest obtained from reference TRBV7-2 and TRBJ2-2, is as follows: GAGVSQSPSNKVTEKGKDVELRCDPISGHTALYWYRQSLGQGLEFLIYFQGNSAPDKSGLPSDRFSAERTGGSVSTLTIQRTQQEDSAVYLCASRTSYASTGELFFGEGSRLTVL.

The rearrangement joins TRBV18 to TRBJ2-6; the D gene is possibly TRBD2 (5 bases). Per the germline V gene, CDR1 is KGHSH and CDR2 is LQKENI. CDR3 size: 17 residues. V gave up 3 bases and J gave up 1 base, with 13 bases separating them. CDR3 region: CASSPRVSGSGANVLTF. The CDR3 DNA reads TGTGCCAGCTCACCTAGAGTTTCGGGGTCTGGGGCCAACGTCCTGACTTTC.

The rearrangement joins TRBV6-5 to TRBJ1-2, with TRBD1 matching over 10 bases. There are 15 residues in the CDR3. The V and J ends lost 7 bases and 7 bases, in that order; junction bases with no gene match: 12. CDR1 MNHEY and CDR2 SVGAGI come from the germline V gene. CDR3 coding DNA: TGTGCCAGCAACCTTACCGGGACAGGGGATTTTGGCTACACCTTC. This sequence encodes CASNLTGTGDFGYTF.

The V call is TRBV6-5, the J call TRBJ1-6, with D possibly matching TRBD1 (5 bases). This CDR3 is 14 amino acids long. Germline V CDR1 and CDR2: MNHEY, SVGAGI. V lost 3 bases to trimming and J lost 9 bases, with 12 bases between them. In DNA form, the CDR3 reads TGTGCCAGCAGTTATTCCGGGGGGACTTCACCCCTCCACTTT. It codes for CASSYSGGTSPLHF.

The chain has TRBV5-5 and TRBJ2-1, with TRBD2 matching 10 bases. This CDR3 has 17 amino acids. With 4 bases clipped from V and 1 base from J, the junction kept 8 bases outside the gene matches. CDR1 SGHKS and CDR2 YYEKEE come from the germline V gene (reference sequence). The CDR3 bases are TGTGCCAGCAGCGTGACTAGCGGGTGGGGGTCCTACAATGAGCAGTTCTTC. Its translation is CASSVTSGWGSYNEQFF.

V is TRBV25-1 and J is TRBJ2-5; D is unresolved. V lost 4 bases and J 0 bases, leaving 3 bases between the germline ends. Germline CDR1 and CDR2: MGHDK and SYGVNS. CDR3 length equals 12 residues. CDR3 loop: CASSAYQETQYF. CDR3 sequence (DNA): TGTGCCAGCAGTGCCTACCAAGAGACCCAGTACTTC.

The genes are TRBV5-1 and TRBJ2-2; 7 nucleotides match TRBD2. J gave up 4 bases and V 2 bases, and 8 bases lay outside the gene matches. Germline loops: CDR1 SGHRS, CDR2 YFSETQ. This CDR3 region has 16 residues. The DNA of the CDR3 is TGCGCCAGCAGCTTTAGGACTAGATCTGGCACCGGGGAGCTGTTTTTT. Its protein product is CASSFRTRSGTGELFF.

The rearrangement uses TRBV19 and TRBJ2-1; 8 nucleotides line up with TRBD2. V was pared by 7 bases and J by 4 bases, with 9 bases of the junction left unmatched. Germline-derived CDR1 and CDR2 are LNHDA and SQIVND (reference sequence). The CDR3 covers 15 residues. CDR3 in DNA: TGTGCCAGTACCCTCGTCGGGGGGGCTTACAATGAGCAGTTCTTC. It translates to CASTLVGGAYNEQFF. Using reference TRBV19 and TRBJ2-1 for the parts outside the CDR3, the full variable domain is DGGITQSPKYLFRKEGQNVTLSCEQNLNHDAMYWYRQDPGQGLRLIYYSQIVNDFQKGDIAEGYSVSREKKESFPLTVTSAQKNPTAFYLCASTLVGGAYNEQFFGPGTRLTVL.

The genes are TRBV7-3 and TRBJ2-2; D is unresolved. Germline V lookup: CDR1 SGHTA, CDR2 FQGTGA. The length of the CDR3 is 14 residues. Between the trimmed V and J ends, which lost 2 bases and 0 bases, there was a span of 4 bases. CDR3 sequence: CASSLVSNTGELFF. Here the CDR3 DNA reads TGTGCCAGCAGCTTAGTCTCGAACACCGGGGAGCTGTTTTTT.

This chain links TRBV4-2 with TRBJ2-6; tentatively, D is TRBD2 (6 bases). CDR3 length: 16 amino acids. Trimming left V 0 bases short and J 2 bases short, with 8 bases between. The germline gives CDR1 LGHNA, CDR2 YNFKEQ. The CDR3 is CASSQEAGTGANVLTF. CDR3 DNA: TGTGCCAGCAGCCAAGAAGCGGGTACTGGGGCCAACGTCCTGACTTTC.

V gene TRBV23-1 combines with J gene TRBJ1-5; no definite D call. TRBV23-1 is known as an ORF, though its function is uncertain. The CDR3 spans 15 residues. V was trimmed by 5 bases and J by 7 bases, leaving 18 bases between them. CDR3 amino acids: CASSSPWEATQPQHF. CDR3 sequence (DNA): TGCGCCAGCAGTTCCCCGTGGGAGGCGACGCAGCCCCAGCATTTT.

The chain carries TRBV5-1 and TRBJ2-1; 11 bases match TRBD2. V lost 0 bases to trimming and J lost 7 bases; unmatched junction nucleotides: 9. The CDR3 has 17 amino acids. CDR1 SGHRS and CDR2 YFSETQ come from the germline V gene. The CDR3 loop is CASSLGGTSGPSNEQFF. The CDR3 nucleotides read TGCGCCAGCAGCTTGGGGGGGACTAGCGGACCTTCGAATGAGCAGTTCTTC.

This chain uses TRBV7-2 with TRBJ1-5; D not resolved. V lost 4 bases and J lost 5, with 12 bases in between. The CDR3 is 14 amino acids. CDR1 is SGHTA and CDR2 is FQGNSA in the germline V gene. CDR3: CASSSVYRDQPQHF. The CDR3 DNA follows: TGTGCCAGCAGCTCGGTATATAGAGATCAGCCCCAGCATTTT.

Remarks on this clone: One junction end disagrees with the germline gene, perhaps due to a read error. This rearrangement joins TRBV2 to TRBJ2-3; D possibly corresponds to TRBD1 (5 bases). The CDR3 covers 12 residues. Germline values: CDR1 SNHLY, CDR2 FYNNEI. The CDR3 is CASSGLGAFNHF. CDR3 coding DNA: TGTGCCAGCAGTGGCCTTGGGGCGTTTAACCATTTT.

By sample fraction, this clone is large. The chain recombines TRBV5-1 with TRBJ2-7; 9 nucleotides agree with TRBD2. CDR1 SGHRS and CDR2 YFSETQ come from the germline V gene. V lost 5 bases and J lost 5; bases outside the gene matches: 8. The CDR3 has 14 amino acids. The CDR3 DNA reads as TGCGCCAGCAGTTCAGCGGGGGGATATCACGAGCAGTACTTC. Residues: CASSSAGGYHEQYF.

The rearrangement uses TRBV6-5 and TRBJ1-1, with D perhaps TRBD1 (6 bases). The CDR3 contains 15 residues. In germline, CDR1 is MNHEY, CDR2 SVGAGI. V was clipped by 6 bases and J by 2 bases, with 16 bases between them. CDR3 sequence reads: CASSPTWTVNTEAFF. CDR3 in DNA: TGTGCCAGCAGCCCTACATGGACAGTTAACACTGAAGCTTTCTTT.

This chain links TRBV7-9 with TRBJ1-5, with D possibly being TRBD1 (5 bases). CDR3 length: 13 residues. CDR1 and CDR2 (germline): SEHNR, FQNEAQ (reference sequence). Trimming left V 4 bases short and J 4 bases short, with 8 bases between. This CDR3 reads CASSWGGNQPQHF. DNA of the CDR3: TGTGCCAGCAGCTGGGGGGGTAATCAGCCCCAGCATTTT. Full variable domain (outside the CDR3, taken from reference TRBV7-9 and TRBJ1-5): DTGVSQNPRHKITKRGQNVTFRCDPISEHNRLYWYRQTLGQGPEFLTYFQNEAQLEKSRLLSDRFSAERPKGSFSTLEIQRTEQGDSAMYLCASSWGGNQPQHFGDGTRLSIL.

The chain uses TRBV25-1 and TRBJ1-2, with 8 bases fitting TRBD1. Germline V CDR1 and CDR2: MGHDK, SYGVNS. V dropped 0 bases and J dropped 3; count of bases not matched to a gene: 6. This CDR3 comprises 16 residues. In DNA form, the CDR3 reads TGTGCCAGCAGTGAATACGGCAGGGGGCGCGACTATGGCTACACCTTC. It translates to CASSEYGRGRDYGYTF.

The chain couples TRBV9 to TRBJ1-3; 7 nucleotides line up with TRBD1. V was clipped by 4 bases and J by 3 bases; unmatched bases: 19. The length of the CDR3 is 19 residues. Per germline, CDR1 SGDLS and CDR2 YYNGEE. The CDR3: CASSLRGGDPGQRGNTIYF. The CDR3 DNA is TGTGCCAGCAGCCTACGGGGGGGGGACCCGGGACAGCGTGGAAACACCATATATTTT.